These 3 T cell receptor beta chains came from one sample sequenced in a study of blood T cells in healthy people across ages. With a J-beta primer mix and a sample-barcoded 5' primer, a second PCR ran about 7 to 12 cycles. TCRdb re-derived calls from the 5' RACE reads in MiXCR, one entry per CDR3 protein. Here the sample spans about 1.5 million distinct CDR3 sequences, roughly 43% being singletons. Sample: blood. The receptor set was obtained from a woman between 18 and 30 years old in good health.

This clonotype has a single count. The genes are TRBV7-9 and TRBJ1-4, with a tentative D call TRBD1 (6 bases). Germline CDR1 is SEHNR and CDR2 is FQNEAQ (reference sequence). V was pared by 2 bases and J by 1 base, with 11 bases between. This CDR3 spans 16 amino acids. The CDR3 DNA reads as TGTGCCAGCAGCTTATCGCGGACAGAAACTAATGAAAAACTGTTTTTT. Amino acids: CASSLSRTETNEKLFF.

This clonotype was seen repeatedly, ten times or more. The chain links TRBV28 to TRBJ1-5; 7 bases fit TRBD1. The CDR3 sequence is 15 residues long. Germline loops: CDR1 MDHEN, CDR2 SYDVKM. Unmatched junction bases numbered 5, after V lost 3 bases and J lost 3 bases. The CDR3 reads CASSFSGQLNQPQHF. The CDR3 nucleotides read TGTGCCAGCAGTTTTTCGGGACAGCTCAATCAGCCCCAGCATTTT.

The chain couples TRBV21-1 to TRBJ2-3; TRBD2 was called by the table and not checked on the DNA. TRBV21-1 is a pseudogene segment. The CDR3 runs 18 residues. Here the CDR3 reads CASSTKGTGAGSTDTQYF. The CDR3 bases are TGTGCCAGCAGCACCAAAGGGACCGGAGCGGGGAGCACAGATACGCAGTATTTT.